In its sample, the clone carrying this T cell receptor beta chain was seen many times. The antigen is unknown. Every patient underwent thyroid surgery untreated. These data come from a study of metastatic and nonmetastatic thyroid tumors. Study-wide background: Across blood and tumor or nodule tissue, repertoires from malignant and benign thyroid patients were compared with one another. General study findings and limits: Versus benign nodules, malignant thyroid tumors reportedly had significantly higher TCR beta diversity, in blood and tumor.

The CDR3 length is 16 residues. CDR1 and CDR2 from the germline V gene are MGHDK and SYGVNS. Trimming cost V 3 bases and J 5 bases; bases outside gene matches: 6. Original methodology: Building a distant-metastasis classifier for papillary thyroid cancer drew on CDR3 differences across clinicopathological groups. TCRdb re-called clones via MiXCR from the PCR reads. For this entry, the V and J calls and clone size follow TCRdb and not the study's own pipeline. The repertoire holds tens of thousands of clones, about 16% seen once, with about 8.4% in the top ten. Sequenced: blood. The sequence came from a male donor with papillary thyroid cancer or a benign thyroid nodule (not recorded which). Some clones in this sample may be carry-over from other donors' samples. The J gene is TRBJ2-1, the V gene TRBV25-1; 11 bases match TRBD2. As DNA, the CDR3 is TGTGCCAGCAGTGATCAACTAGCGGGAGCAGACAATGAGCAGTTCTTC. Its protein is CASSDQLAGADNEQFF.